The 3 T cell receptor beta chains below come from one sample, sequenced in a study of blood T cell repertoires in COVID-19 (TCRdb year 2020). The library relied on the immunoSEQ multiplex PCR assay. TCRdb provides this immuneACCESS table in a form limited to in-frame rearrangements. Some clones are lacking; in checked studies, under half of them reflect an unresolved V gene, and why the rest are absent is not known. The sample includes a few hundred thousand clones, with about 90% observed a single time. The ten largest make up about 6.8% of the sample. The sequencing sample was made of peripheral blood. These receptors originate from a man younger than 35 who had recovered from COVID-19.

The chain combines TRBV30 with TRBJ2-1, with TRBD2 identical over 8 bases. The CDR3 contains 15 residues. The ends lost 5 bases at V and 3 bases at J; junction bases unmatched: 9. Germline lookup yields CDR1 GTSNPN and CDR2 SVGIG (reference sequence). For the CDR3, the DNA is TGTGCCTGGGCTCGCGGGAGGAGGGTCTACAATGAGCAGTTCTTC. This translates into CAWARGRRVYNEQFF.

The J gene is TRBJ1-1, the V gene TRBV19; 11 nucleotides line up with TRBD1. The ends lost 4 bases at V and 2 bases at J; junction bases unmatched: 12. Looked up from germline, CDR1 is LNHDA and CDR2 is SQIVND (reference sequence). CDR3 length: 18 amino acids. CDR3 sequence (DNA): TGTGCCAGTAGTAAAGGTCGGACAGGGGGCGAAGAAAACACTGAAGCTTTCTTT. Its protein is CASSKGRTGGEENTEAFF.

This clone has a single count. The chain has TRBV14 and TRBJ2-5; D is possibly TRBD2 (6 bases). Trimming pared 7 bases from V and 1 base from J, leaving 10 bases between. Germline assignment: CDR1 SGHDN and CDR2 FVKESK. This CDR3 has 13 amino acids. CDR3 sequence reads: CASTPGGQETQYF. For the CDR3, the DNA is TGTGCCAGCACCCCCGGGGGCCAAGAGACCCAGTACTTC.